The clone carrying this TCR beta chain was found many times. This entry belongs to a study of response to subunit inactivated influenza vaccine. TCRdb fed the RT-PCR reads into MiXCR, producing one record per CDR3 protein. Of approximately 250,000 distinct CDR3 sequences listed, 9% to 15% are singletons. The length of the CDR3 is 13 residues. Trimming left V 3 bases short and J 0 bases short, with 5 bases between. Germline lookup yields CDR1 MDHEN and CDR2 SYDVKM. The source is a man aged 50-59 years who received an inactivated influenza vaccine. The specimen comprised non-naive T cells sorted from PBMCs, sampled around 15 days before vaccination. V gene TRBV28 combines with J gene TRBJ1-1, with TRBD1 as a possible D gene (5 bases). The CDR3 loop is CASSFRVNTEAFF. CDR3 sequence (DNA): TGTGCCAGCAGTTTCAGGGTGAACACTGAAGCTTTCTTT.